This T cell receptor (beta chain) was recorded in a study of tissue T cells after allogeneic stem cell transplantation. The CDR3 sequence is 15 residues long. Per the germline V gene, CDR1 is MNHNY and CDR2 is SVGAGI (reference sequence). Deletions cut 2 bases from V and 5 bases from J, with 12 bases between. Study conclusions and caveats: Motif-based clustering found tissue-specific repertoire signatures shared across patients, though few clones were shared. TCR repertoires tracked anatomic similarity, regardless of disease or transplant status.

As for this clone: No antigen is known for it.

Repertoires were generated with immunoSEQ multiplex PCR, while TCRdb's copy carries only in-frame clones and drops some. The table has about 6,300 clones, approximately 70% seen once; the top ten hold about a quarter. This chain connects TRBV6-6 to TRBJ1-4; possibly TRBD1 for D (6 bases). This TCR came from a woman aged 18 to 49 with breast cancer. The material sequenced was tissue from the stomach, taken at autopsy. DNA for the CDR3: TGTGCCAGCAGTTACGGTAGGGGGGTCAATGAAAAACTGTTTTTT. Protein: CASSYGRGVNEKLFF.